This T cell receptor beta chain emerged from a study of blood T cell repertoires in COVID-19. Study background: Samples came from the United States, Italy and Spain, spanning acute and convalescent COVID-19. T cells, B-cell-depleted T cells, or PBMCs provided the cDNA or gDNA that served as material.

Trimming removed 3 bases from V and 3 bases from J; junction bases left unmatched: 13. In germline, CDR1 is SGHNT, CDR2 YYREEE (reference sequence). The CDR3 totals 18 residues. As processed by the authors: Amplification of reference gene primers provided the estimated nucleated cell counts. Sequenced by immunoSEQ multiplex PCR; TCRdb stores in-frame clones only, minus some. Clone size and V and J calls were adopted from that table, with D and trimming inferred from the DNA. The sample has fewer than 20,000 clones; less than 90% are singletons. This TCR came from a man in his fifties or sixties with acute or convalescent COVID-19. This rearrangement joins TRBV5-4 to TRBJ1-2; 11 nucleotides line up with TRBD1. The sequencing input was peripheral blood. This CDR3 reads CASSSVPGQGGLDYGYTF. CDR3 coding DNA: TGTGCCAGCAGCTCCGTCCCGGGACAGGGGGGTTTGGACTATGGCTACACCTTC.